This TCR beta chain was recorded in a study of tumor and adjacent non-tumor tissue in lung cancer. This CDR3 contains 14 residues. Looked up from germline, CDR1 is SGHVS and CDR2 is FQNEAQ. A modified ARM-PCR protocol with three rounds of nested PCR amplified TCRbeta. TCRdb recomputed calls from the multiplex PCR reads with MiXCR, one row per CDR3 protein. The sample consists of about 76,000 distinct CDR3 sequences, 70% to 90% of them appearing once. No cell sorting was done before RNA was extracted from the tissue. This non-tumor lung sample came from over 3 cm beyond the tumor edge. Notes on this clonotype: A much more abundant neighbour one base away suggests this may be a read error.

The rearrangement links TRBV7-8 to TRBJ1-5; D is unresolved. Sample: distant non-tumor lung tissue. The receptor was derived from a man aged 60-69 years with non-small cell lung cancer. CDR3 DNA: TGTGCCAGCAGATTAGAGGAGAGTTCTCAGCCCCAGCATTTT. The encoded protein is CASRLEESSQPQHF. Variable domain in full (rest from reference TRBV7-8 and TRBJ1-5): GAGVSQSPRYKVAKRGQDVALRCDPISGHVSLFWYQQALGQGPEFLTYFQNEAQLDKSGLPSDRFFAERPEGSVSTLKIQRTQQEDSAVYLCASRLEESSQPQHFGDGTRLSIL.